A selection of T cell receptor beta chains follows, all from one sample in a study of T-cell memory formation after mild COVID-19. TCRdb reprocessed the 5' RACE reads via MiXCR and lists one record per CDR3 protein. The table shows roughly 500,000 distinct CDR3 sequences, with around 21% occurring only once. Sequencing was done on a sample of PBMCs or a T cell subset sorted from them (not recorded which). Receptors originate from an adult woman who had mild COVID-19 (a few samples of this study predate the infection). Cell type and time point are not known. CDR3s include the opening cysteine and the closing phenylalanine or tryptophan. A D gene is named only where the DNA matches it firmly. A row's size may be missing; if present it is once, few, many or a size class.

CDR3nt: TGCGCCAGCAGCTTGGTCGAGCGAGGCCTCTACGAGCAGTACTTC
CDR3aa: CASSLVERGLYEQYF
d_gene: -
v_gene: TRBV5-1
j_gene: TRBJ2-7
abundance: few

CDR3nt: TGTGCCAGCAGCGTAGAGGAACCTTTTGGGGTCCCCTACAATGAGCAGTTCTTC
CDR3aa: CASSVEEPFGVPYNEQFF
d_gene: -
v_gene: TRBV9
j_gene: TRBJ2-1
abundance: few

CDR3nt: TGTGCCAGCAGATCGACCACCGGGGAGCTGTTTTTT
CDR3aa: CASRSTTGELFF
d_gene: -
v_gene: TRBV13
j_gene: TRBJ2-2
abundance: few

CDR3nt: TGTGCCTGGAGTGCCACCAGGAGGGCCGGGGACATTCAGTACTTC
CDR3aa: CAWSATRRAGDIQYF
d_gene: -
v_gene: TRBV30
j_gene: TRBJ2-4
abundance: -

CDR3nt: TGCAGTGCTAGGTCCCCATCTAGTGAAAAACTGTTTTTT
CDR3aa: CSARSPSSEKLFF
d_gene: -
v_gene: TRBV20-1
j_gene: TRBJ1-4
abundance: -

CDR3nt: TGCGCCAGCAGCCAAGCATCGGCGGGAGCGTCCTACAATGAGCAGTTCTTC
CDR3aa: CASSQASAGASYNEQFF
d_gene: TRBD2
v_gene: TRBV4-3
j_gene: TRBJ2-1
abundance: few

CDR3nt: TGTGCCAGCAGTTTAGACAGATTTAACTATGGCTACACCTTC
CDR3aa: CASSLDRFNYGYTF
d_gene: -
v_gene: TRBV12-3/TRBV12-4
j_gene: TRBJ1-2
abundance: -

CDR3nt: TGTGCCAGCAGCCAAAGGGGGTGGCCCCAGCATTTT
CDR3aa: CASSQRGWPQHF
d_gene: -
v_gene: TRBV3-1
j_gene: TRBJ1-5
abundance: few

CDR3nt: TGTGCCAGCAGCCGACCCCATGAGCAGTTCTTC
CDR3aa: CASSRPHEQFF
d_gene: -
v_gene: TRBV7-9
j_gene: TRBJ2-1
abundance: few

CDR3nt: TGTGCCAGCAGTTTGACGAGACCTAGCACAGATACGCAGTATTTT
CDR3aa: CASSLTRPSTDTQYF
d_gene: -
v_gene: TRBV27
j_gene: TRBJ2-3
abundance: few

CDR3nt: TGTGCCAGCAGTTTTGGGGGCAGGGCTAACACTGAAGCTTTCTTT
CDR3aa: CASSFGGRANTEAFF
d_gene: -
v_gene: TRBV27
j_gene: TRBJ1-1
abundance: -

CDR3nt: TGCAGTGCTAGAGATGGACTAGCGGGAGGGCCAGGGGCCTACGAGCAGTACTTC
CDR3aa: CSARDGLAGGPGAYEQYF
d_gene: TRBD2
v_gene: TRBV20-1
j_gene: TRBJ2-7
abundance: -

CDR3nt: TGTGCCAGCAGCAAACAACCGGGACTAGCCCTACGAGAACAGTACTTC
CDR3aa: CASSKQPGLALREQYF
d_gene: TRBD2
v_gene: TRBV6-2/TRBV6-3
j_gene: TRBJ2-7
abundance: few

CDR3nt: TGTGCCAGCAGTACCCTAGGGGAAGGACTCTACTACGAGCAGTACTTC
CDR3aa: CASSTLGEGLYYEQYF
d_gene: -
v_gene: TRBV6-6
j_gene: TRBJ2-7
abundance: -

CDR3nt: TGTGCCTGGACTTTCGGGCTAGCGGGAAGGGGCGGGGAGACCCAGTACTTC
CDR3aa: CAWTFGLAGRGGETQYF
d_gene: TRBD2
v_gene: TRBV30
j_gene: TRBJ2-5
abundance: -

CDR3nt: TGTGCCAGCAGGCCTAGCGGGGGGGGGGAGACCCAGTACTTC
CDR3aa: CASRPSGGGETQYF
d_gene: TRBD2
v_gene: TRBV6-5
j_gene: TRBJ2-5
abundance: -

CDR3nt: TGTGCCAGCAGCCTGCGCCGGGGTACATCGACAGATACGCAGTATTTT
CDR3aa: CASSLRRGTSTDTQYF
d_gene: -
v_gene: TRBV5-4
j_gene: TRBJ2-3
abundance: -

CDR3nt: TGTGCCAGCAGCTTGCGGGGACAGGCTTACAATGAGCAGTTCTTC
CDR3aa: CASSLRGQAYNEQFF
d_gene: TRBD1
v_gene: TRBV5-5
j_gene: TRBJ2-1
abundance: few

CDR3nt: TGTGCCAGCAGCTTGGGAGGAGGGAGTCAGCCCCAGCATTTT
CDR3aa: CASSLGGGSQPQHF
d_gene: -
v_gene: TRBV5-5
j_gene: TRBJ1-5
abundance: few

CDR3nt: TGCAGCGCTGCCCCGGGTCTTAACTATGGCTACACCTTC
CDR3aa: CSAAPGLNYGYTF
d_gene: -
v_gene: TRBV29-1
j_gene: TRBJ1-2
abundance: -

CDR3nt: TGTGCCAGCAGTCCCGGGACAGGGCCTTTTAATGAGCAGTTCTTC
CDR3aa: CASSPGTGPFNEQFF
d_gene: TRBD1
v_gene: TRBV6-5
j_gene: TRBJ2-1
abundance: -

CDR3nt: TGTGCCACCAGTGATCCCTCGGGCCGCGAGGATACGCAGTATTTT
CDR3aa: CATSDPSGREDTQYF
d_gene: -
v_gene: TRBV24-1
j_gene: TRBJ2-3
abundance: few

CDR3nt: TGTGCCAGCAGCCCGACAGGGTCAAACTCTGGAAACACCATATATTTT
CDR3aa: CASSPTGSNSGNTIYF
d_gene: TRBD1
v_gene: TRBV3-1
j_gene: TRBJ1-3
abundance: -

CDR3nt: TGTGCCAGCAGTGTCGGGGGTCAGGAAACCTACGAGCAGTACTTC
CDR3aa: CASSVGGQETYEQYF
d_gene: -
v_gene: TRBV6-1
j_gene: TRBJ2-7
abundance: -

CDR3nt: TGTGCCATCACCCCCGGCGGTGGCTACACCTTC
CDR3aa: CAITPGGGYTF
d_gene: -
v_gene: TRBV10-3
j_gene: TRBJ1-2
abundance: few

CDR3nt: TGTGCCAGCAGCTCGGACAGGGTCGATGACAATGAGCAGTTCTTC
CDR3aa: CASSSDRVDDNEQFF
d_gene: TRBD1
v_gene: TRBV7-9
j_gene: TRBJ2-1
abundance: -

CDR3nt: TGTGCCAGTAGTATGGGGCGGCGAGAAAAACTGTTTTTT
CDR3aa: CASSMGRREKLFF
d_gene: -
v_gene: TRBV19
j_gene: TRBJ1-4
abundance: few

CDR3nt: TGTGCCACCAGTGATGGACAGTCTCCCACCTTC
CDR3aa: CATSDGQSPTF
d_gene: -
v_gene: TRBV24-1
j_gene: TRBJ1-2
abundance: few

CDR3nt: TGTGCCAGCTCATCCTCCGGGACTGTGGCGTCCCAGTACTTC
CDR3aa: CASSSSGTVASQYF
d_gene: -
v_gene: TRBV18
j_gene: TRBJ2-5
abundance: few

CDR3nt: TGCGCCAGCAGCCAAGATGTACGGGTGAACACTGAAGCTTTCTTT
CDR3aa: CASSQDVRVNTEAFF
d_gene: -
v_gene: TRBV4-3
j_gene: TRBJ1-1
abundance: few

CDR3nt: TGTGCCACCAGCAGAGCCCCCGGGGGCAATGAGCAGTTCTTC
CDR3aa: CATSRAPGGNEQFF
d_gene: -
v_gene: TRBV15
j_gene: TRBJ2-1
abundance: -

CDR3nt: TGTGCCAGCAGCGGCCTCGGACAAGAAGCTTTCTTT
CDR3aa: CASSGLGQEAFF
d_gene: -
v_gene: TRBV12-3/TRBV12-4
j_gene: TRBJ1-1
abundance: -

CDR3nt: TGCAGCGTTTTTGGCGGGAGGAGTGAGCAGTTCTTC
CDR3aa: CSVFGGRSEQFF
d_gene: TRBD2
v_gene: TRBV29-1
j_gene: TRBJ2-1
abundance: few

CDR3nt: TGTGCCAGCAGCCAAGGACCGGACAGGGAGGGCTATGGCTACACCTTC
CDR3aa: CASSQGPDREGYGYTF
d_gene: TRBD1
v_gene: TRBV3-1
j_gene: TRBJ1-2
abundance: -

CDR3nt: TGTGCCATCACTCCGGGGGTGAGACAGGTCAATGAGCAGTTCTTC
CDR3aa: CAITPGVRQVNEQFF
d_gene: -
v_gene: TRBV10-3
j_gene: TRBJ2-1
abundance: -

CDR3nt: TGTGCCAGAAGGGGGACTAGCGGGAGGCTAGGAGAGACCCAGTACTTC
CDR3aa: CARRGTSGRLGETQYF
d_gene: TRBD2
v_gene: TRBV2
j_gene: TRBJ2-5
abundance: -

CDR3nt: TGTGCCTGGAGTGTACGAGGAAGACAGAGATTCTCTGGGGCCAACGTCCTGACTTTC
CDR3aa: CAWSVRGRQRFSGANVLTF
d_gene: -
v_gene: TRBV30
j_gene: TRBJ2-6
abundance: -

CDR3nt: TGTGCCAGCAGCTACCGGGAGGGGGCTACAGTGGCCTATGGCTACACCTTC
CDR3aa: CASSYREGATVAYGYTF
d_gene: -
v_gene: TRBV21-1
j_gene: TRBJ1-2
abundance: -

CDR3nt: TGTGCCAGCAGTTTAGAGGGTACCATACAAGAGACCCAGTACTTC
CDR3aa: CASSLEGTIQETQYF
d_gene: -
v_gene: TRBV12-3/TRBV12-4
j_gene: TRBJ2-5
abundance: few

CDR3nt: TGTGCCAGCAGCCGAGTTGGAGGCTATGGCTACACCTTC
CDR3aa: CASSRVGGYGYTF
d_gene: -
v_gene: TRBV7-9
j_gene: TRBJ1-2
abundance: -

CDR3nt: TGTGCCAGCAGTCAACTAGCGGGGGGCCCCTTGGATGAGCAGTTCTTC
CDR3aa: CASSQLAGGPLDEQFF
d_gene: TRBD2
v_gene: TRBV6-6
j_gene: TRBJ2-1
abundance: -